This entry concerns a single T cell receptor beta chain. Sequencing used immunoSEQ multiplex PCR; TCRdb keeps in-frame clones, though not all of them. The sample lists about 41,000 clones; 85% to 90% were seen once. The data are from a study of blood T cell repertoires in COVID-19. V lost 5 bases and J lost 8; bases outside the gene matches: 9. The germline gives CDR1 LNHDA, CDR2 SQIVND (reference sequence). The CDR3 runs to 14 residues. Sequencing used peripheral blood. This receptor was identified in a man in his forties with COVID-19, enrolled during active disease. The chain carries TRBV19 and TRBJ1-2, with TRBD1 matching 9 bases. In nucleotides, the CDR3 is TGTGCCAGTAGTCTATCACAGGGGGCGTCCGGCTACACCTTC. It yields the protein CASSLSQGASGYTF.